Below, 3 T cell receptor beta chains from the same sample are listed, as sequenced in a study of blood T cell repertoires in COVID-19. Data came from immunoSEQ multiplex PCR; TCRdb stores just in-frame clones and leaves some out. Here the sample spans some 78,000 clones, 80% being singletons. The sequencing sample was made of peripheral blood. The source is a man aged 55 to 70 with active or convalescent COVID-19.

The V and J genes are TRBV6-1 and TRBJ2-5; TRBD2 might be the D (7 bases). V was cut by 8 bases and J by 4 bases, with 17 bases left in between. Germline CDR1 and CDR2: MNHNS and SASEGT. This CDR3 is 14 amino acids long. Written as DNA, the CDR3 is TGTGCCAGCCGAACGGCGGGGGCGGGAGAGACCCAGTACTTC. The encoded protein is CASRTAGAGETQYF.

The rearrangement links TRBV27 to TRBJ1-4; D is possibly TRBD1 (6 bases). Deletions cut 3 bases from V and 3 bases from J, with 11 bases between. Germline V gene lookup returns CDR1 MNHEY and CDR2 SMNVEV (reference sequence). CDR3 length equals 15 residues. CDR3 in amino acids: CASSFAGAANEKLFF. CDR3 sequence (DNA): TGTGCCAGCAGTTTTGCGGGGGCGGCTAATGAAAAACTGTTTTTT.

This clone has only one observation. The CDR3 sequence is CASSPPGTRGTDTQYF. The CDR3, as DNA: TGTGCCAGCAGCCCCCCCGGGACTAGGGGCACAGATACGCAGTATTTT. The gene calls are TRBV7-2 and TRBJ2-3; 8 bases map to TRBD2. From germline, CDR1 is SGHTA and CDR2 FQGNSA. The CDR3 totals 16 residues. V dropped 5 bases and J dropped 1; count of bases not matched to a gene: 8.